Following are 26 T cell receptor beta chains from one sample sequenced in a study of identical twins. TCRdb used MiXCR to reprocess the 5' RACE reads, holding one entry per CDR3 protein. The data show roughly 690,000 distinct CDR3 sequences, with around 21% seen just once and roughly 4% held by the top ten. In addition, the sample was reused for a study of T cells expressing NK-cell markers.

The specimen was PBMCs. Receptors originate from a woman between 18 and 29 years old in good health.

The rearrangement joins TRBV20-1 to TRBJ2-1; 10 bases match TRBD2. This CDR3 region has 14 residues. CDR1 is DFQATT, CDR2 SNEGSKA, per germline (reference sequence). V dropped 4 bases and J dropped 6; count of bases not matched to a gene: 6. CDR3 DNA sequence: TGCAGTGCTATGGGAGCGGGGGGGACCAATGAGCAGTTCTTC. It encodes CSAMGAGGTNEQFF.

The chain links TRBV30 to TRBJ2-1; D may be TRBD1 (5 bases). Per the germline V gene, CDR1 is GTSNPN and CDR2 is SVGIG (reference sequence). The CDR3 contains 11 residues. Trimming cost V 1 base and J 10 bases, with 8 bases left between them. In DNA, the CDR3 is TGTGCCTGGAGTGCCTGGACAGAGCAGTTCTTC. Protein sequence: CAWSAWTEQFF. Variable domain in full (rest from reference TRBV30 and TRBJ2-1): SQTIHQWPATLVQPVGSPLSLECTVEGTSNPNLYWYRQAAGRGLQLLFYSVGIGQISSEVPQNLSASRPQDRQFILSSKKLLLSDSGFYLCAWSAWTEQFFGPGTRLTVL.

This chain connects TRBV2 to TRBJ1-5; D might be TRBD1 (5 bases). This CDR3 region has 15 residues. Between the trimmed V and J ends, which lost 2 bases and 7 bases, there was a span of 15 bases. The V gene's germline CDR1 is SNHLY and CDR2 FYNNEI. DNA of the CDR3: TGTGCCAGCAGTGAACGCAGGGATGGCCGGCAGCCCCAGCATTTT. Its protein product is CASSERRDGRQPQHF.

This clonotype was seen repeatedly, ten times or more. V usage is TRBV29-1 and J usage is TRBJ2-7; D not resolved. Germline loops: CDR1 SQVTM, CDR2 ANQGSEA. The ends were cut back, 6 bases at V and 0 bases at J, with 9 bases in the middle. CDR3 length: 12 amino acids. CDR3 sequence reads: CSVTDASYEQYF. The CDR3 DNA sequence: TGCAGCGTGACGGACGCCTCCTACGAGCAGTACTTC.

This chain uses TRBV5-1 with TRBJ2-5; 10 bases align to TRBD2. The CDR3 loop spans 17 amino acids. V lost 4 bases to trimming and J lost 5 bases; unmatched junction nucleotides: 14. From germline, CDR1 is SGHRS and CDR2 YFSETQ. This CDR3 reads CASSTLPVAGGGETQYF. CDR3 sequence (DNA): TGCGCCAGCAGCACCCTCCCAGTAGCGGGAGGCGGGGAGACCCAGTACTTC.

This clonotype was recorded a few times. This chain uses TRBV7-9 with TRBJ2-1; 7 bases match TRBD2. Trimming cost V 7 bases and J 4 bases; bases outside gene matches: 13. The CDR3 extends over 16 amino acids. CDR1 and CDR2 from the germline V gene are SEHNR and FQNEAQ (reference sequence). The CDR3 spells CASTYDILADYNEQFF. The CDR3 nucleotides read TGTGCCAGCACTTATGACATCCTAGCGGATTACAATGAGCAGTTCTTC.

In its sample, this clonotype was seen a few times. This chain connects TRBV7-2 to TRBJ1-5; D unclear. The CDR3 extends over 14 amino acids. CDR1 SGHTA and CDR2 FQGNSA come from the germline V gene. The V gene lost 5 bases and the J gene lost 5 bases, with 13 bases spanning the gap. The DNA for the CDR3 is TGTGCCAGCAGCCCCCTGGACGGTCATCAGCCCCAGCATTTT. Encoded protein: CASSPLDGHQPQHF. Based on the CDR3 plus reference TRBV7-2 and TRBJ1-5, the full variable domain is GAGVSQSPSNKVTEKGKDVELRCDPISGHTALYWYRQSLGQGLEFLIYFQGNSAPDKSGLPSDRFSAERTGGSVSTLTIQRTQQEDSAVYLCASSPLDGHQPQHFGDGTRLSIL.

This clonotype was picked up a small number of times. The rearrangement links TRBV5-5 to TRBJ2-5; 7 bases map to TRBD1. Germline V gives CDR1 SGHKS, CDR2 YYEKEE (reference sequence). The J segment lost 6 bases and the V segment lost 4 bases, leaving 12 bases of the junction unmatched. This CDR3 spans 15 amino acids. The CDR3 nucleotides are TGTGCCAGCAGCCCTGACAGGGTATGGGGTAAGACCCAGTACTTC. Residues: CASSPDRVWGKTQYF.

The sample holds a few counts of this clonotype. The rearrangement uses TRBV2 and TRBJ1-1, with a weak D call TRBD1 (5 bases). V lost 7 bases to trimming and J lost 1 base, with 13 bases between them. This CDR3 spans 14 amino acids. Germline CDR1 is SNHLY and CDR2 is FYNNEI. CDR3 DNA: TGTGCCAGCACCTTGGACGGGGGGAACACTGAAGCTTTCTTT. Its protein is CASTLDGGNTEAFF.

This clonotype was observed a few times. The rearrangement links TRBV6-2 or TRBV6-3 to TRBJ2-2; D is unclear. V shed 10 bases and J shed 6 bases, with 12 bases lying between them. The germline CDR1 and CDR2 sequences are MNHEY and SVGEGT. The CDR3 is 12 amino acids. The CDR3 protein is CATQSGAGELFF. The CDR3 DNA follows: TGTGCCACCCAATCTGGGGCCGGGGAGCTGTTTTTT.

The chain carries TRBV5-6 and TRBJ2-2, with D hard to call. Germline CDR1 is SGHDT and CDR2 is YYEEEE. The CDR3 length is 12 residues. Trimming stripped 5 bases from V and 11 bases from J, with 13 bases between. The CDR3 is CASSLGRSELFF. CDR3 nucleotides: TGTGCCAGCAGTCTGGGCCGGTCTGAGCTGTTTTTT.

This clonotype was seen repeatedly, ten times or more. The chain recombines TRBV3-1 with TRBJ2-5; D is uncertain. The CDR3 has 14 amino acids. Trimming shortened V by 1 base and J by 2 bases, and 8 bases separated the two germline ends. Germline CDR1 LGHDT, CDR2 YNNKEL (reference sequence). This CDR3 is CASSQAQGQETQYF. CDR3 DNA sequence: TGTGCCAGCAGCCAAGCGCAAGGTCAAGAGACCCAGTACTTC.

This clonotype was counted only a few times. The J gene is TRBJ2-5, the V gene TRBV20-1, with TRBD1 matching over 9 bases. CDR1 and CDR2 (germline): DFQATT, SNEGSKA (reference sequence). The CDR3 has 13 amino acids. Trimming at V came to 6 bases and at J to 9 bases, leaving 11 bases not matched to a gene. In DNA form, the CDR3 reads TGCAGTGCCTCGGGACAGGGCGGTCTGGCCCAGTACTTC. Translation: CSASGQGGLAQYF.

The chain employs TRBV5-5 and TRBJ1-5; perhaps TRBD1 as D (5 bases). The CDR3 totals 14 residues. Trimming took 1 base from V and 7 from J, leaving 12 bases between them. Per the germline V gene, CDR1 is SGHKS and CDR2 is YYEKEE (reference sequence). Written as DNA, the CDR3 is TGTGCCAGCAGCTTGATATGGGGGGGACAGCCCCAGCATTTT. It translates to CASSLIWGGQPQHF.

The chain couples TRBV6-1 to TRBJ1-5; 10 bases are a match to TRBD1. The V segment lost 6 bases and the J segment 4 bases; nucleotides outside the gene matches: 9. Germline V gene data show CDR1 as MNHNS and CDR2 as SASEGT. There are 16 residues in the CDR3. CDR3 nucleotides: TGTGCCAGCAGCCACCGGGACAGGGGTTTTAATCAGCCCCAGCATTTT. It translates to CASSHRDRGFNQPQHF.

This clonotype has more than one count but fewer than ten. The chain combines TRBV9 with TRBJ2-1; D uncertain. Trimming removed 4 bases from V and 8 bases from J, with 10 bases in between. The CDR3 consists of 12 residues. Per germline, CDR1 SGDLS and CDR2 YYNGEE. The CDR3 region has the DNA TGTGCCAGCAGCCCACAGAGATATGAGCAGTTCTTC. This codes for CASSPQRYEQFF.

This clonotype was picked up many times. The CDR3 region has the DNA TGTGCCAGCAGCTACAGATACGAGCAGTACTTC. The encoded protein is CASSYRYEQYF. The J gene is TRBJ2-7, the V gene TRBV5-6, with D unclear. Trimming cost V 3 bases and J 4 bases, with 5 bases left between them. CDR3 length: 11 residues. CDR1 and CDR2 (germline): SGHDT, YYEEEE.

The chain carries TRBV20-1 and TRBJ2-7; weak D call: TRBD1 (6 bases). This CDR3 has 15 residues. Trimming removed 5 bases at V and 4 bases at J, with 21 bases between. Looked up from germline, CDR1 is DFQATT and CDR2 is SNEGSKA (reference sequence). CDR3 amino acids: CSAANRDTIGYEQYF. CDR3 sequence (DNA): TGCAGTGCTGCAAACCGGGACACCATAGGATACGAGCAGTACTTC.

For this clonotype: Compared with germline, one end of the junction differs, possibly owing to a read error. The chain combines TRBV12-3 or TRBV12-4 with TRBJ2-1, with 12 bases that match TRBD2. The CDR3 has 18 residues. Here the CDR3 reads CAISPRLAGVGAYNEQFF. CDR3 DNA sequence: TGTGCCATCAGTCCTCGACTAGCGGGAGTGGGAGCCTACAATGAGCAGTTCTTC.

This clonotype was counted only a few times. The rearrangement links TRBV5-1 to TRBJ2-1, with D tentatively TRBD2 (6 bases). Germline V gives CDR1 SGHRS, CDR2 YFSETQ. V was cut by 4 bases and J by 7 bases, with 15 bases left in between. The CDR3 is 14 residues long. This CDR3 is CASSTRTIGNEQFF. CDR3 coding DNA: TGCGCCAGCAGCACGAGGACTATAGGGAATGAGCAGTTCTTC.

The chain has TRBV5-1 and TRBJ2-5; D is uncertain. The CDR3 consists of 15 residues. Germline CDR1 and CDR2: SGHRS and YFSETQ. Trimming left V 4 bases short and J 1 base short, with 14 bases between. The chain's CDR3 is CASSIGSLFQETQYF. The CDR3 DNA follows: TGCGCCAGCAGCATCGGGTCCCTTTTCCAAGAGACCCAGTACTTC.

This sequence joins TRBV5-1 and TRBJ2-3; 9 bases fit TRBD1. Trimming removed 5 bases from V and 2 bases from J; junction bases left unmatched: 6. CDR1 and CDR2 (germline): SGHRS, YFSETQ. This CDR3 spans 15 amino acids. The CDR3 sequence: CASSQQGAPTDTQYF. CDR3 bases: TGCGCCAGCAGTCAACAGGGGGCCCCCACAGATACGCAGTATTTT.

The chain carries TRBV7-2 and TRBJ1-1; D is undetermined. Trimming took off 0 bases at V and 7 bases at J, with 12 bases between the two ends. Germline-derived CDR1 and CDR2 are SGHTA and FQGNSA. The CDR3 is 14 residues long. The DNA for the CDR3 is TGTGCCAGCAGCTTAGCGTACGATTACAGTGAAGCTTTCTTT. Encoded protein: CASSLAYDYSEAFF.

This chain links TRBV9 with TRBJ2-1, with 11 nucleotides matching TRBD2. Per germline, CDR1 SGDLS and CDR2 YYNGEE. V dropped 1 base and J dropped 8; count of bases not matched to a gene: 5. This CDR3 has 15 amino acids. This chain's CDR3 is CASSVWASGGYEQFF. In DNA form, the CDR3 reads TGTGCCAGCAGCGTATGGGCTAGCGGGGGGTATGAGCAGTTCTTC.

This chain uses TRBV12-5 with TRBJ2-3; D remains unclear. This CDR3 contains 13 residues. CDR1 is LGHNT and CDR2 is FRNRAP in the germline V gene. Deletions cut 7 bases from V and 3 bases from J, with 11 bases between. CDR3 loop: CASAPWATDTQYF. The DNA for the CDR3 is TGTGCTAGTGCTCCATGGGCAACAGATACGCAGTATTTT.

The chain employs TRBV29-1 and TRBJ2-7; D not resolved. The germline V and J ends were trimmed by 4 bases and 0 bases, with 10 bases remaining between them. This CDR3 spans 13 amino acids. CDR1 is SQVTM and CDR2 is ANQGSEA in the germline V gene. In DNA form, the CDR3 reads TGCAGCGTTGGGTCAGTTAGCTCCTACGAGCAGTACTTC. Translated: CSVGSVSSYEQYF.